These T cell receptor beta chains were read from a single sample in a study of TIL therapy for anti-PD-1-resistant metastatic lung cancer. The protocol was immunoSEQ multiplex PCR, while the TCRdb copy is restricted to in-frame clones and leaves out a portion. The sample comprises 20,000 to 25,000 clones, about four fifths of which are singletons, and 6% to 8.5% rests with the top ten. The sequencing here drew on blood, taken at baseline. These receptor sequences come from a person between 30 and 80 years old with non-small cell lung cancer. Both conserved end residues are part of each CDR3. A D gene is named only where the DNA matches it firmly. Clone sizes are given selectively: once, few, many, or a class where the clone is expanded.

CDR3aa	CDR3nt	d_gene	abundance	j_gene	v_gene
CAWSQGVAEKLFF	TGTGCCTGGAGTCAGGGGGTCGCTGAAAAACTGTTTTTT	TRBD1	-	TRBJ1-4	TRBV30
CASSQSPAETQYF	TGTGCCAGCAGCCAAAGCCCCGCAGAAACGCAGTATTTT	-	-	TRBJ2-3	TRBV6-5
CASNKGNVDTQYF	TGTGCCAGCAATAAGGGAAATGTTGATACGCAGTATTTT	-	-	TRBJ2-3	TRBV6-1
CATAGFNEQFF	TGTGCCACCGCGGGGTTTAATGAGCAGTTCTTC	-	-	TRBJ2-1	TRBV6-1
CASSLLSGELYNEQFF	TGTGCCAGTTCGCTCCTAAGCGGGGAGCTCTACAATGAGCAGTTCTTC	TRBD2	-	TRBJ2-1	TRBV18
CASSVGADGETQYF	TGTGCCAGCAGCGTAGGGGCAGACGGGGAGACCCAGTACTTC	-	-	TRBJ2-5	TRBV9
CASRGTDYSNQPQHF	TGTGCCAGCAGGGGAACAGACTATAGCAATCAGCCCCAGCATTTT	-	-	TRBJ1-5	TRBV6-1
CASSYGTGPSYGYTF	TGTGCCAGCAGCTACGGGACAGGGCCTTCCTATGGCTACACCTTC	TRBD1	few	TRBJ1-2	TRBV5-6
CAWMAGEKLFF	TGTGCCTGGATGGCGGGAGAAAAACTGTTTTTT	-	-	TRBJ1-4	TRBV30
CASRRTELGRNYGYTF	TGTGCCAGCAGACGGACCGAATTAGGACGGAACTATGGCTACACCTTC	-	-	TRBJ1-2	TRBV7-9
CAKQGFDTQYF	TGTGCCAAACAGGGCTTTGATACGCAGTATTTT	-	-	TRBJ2-3	TRBV2
CASSYLFTGLDGYTF	TGTGCCAGCAGTTACTTATTCACAGGGCTTGATGGCTACACCTTC	-	-	TRBJ1-2	TRBV6-5
CASSLNHYEQYF	TGTGCCAGCAGCTTAAACCACTACGAGCAGTACTTC	-	-	TRBJ2-7	TRBV5-6
CASSLAGFPDTQYF	TGCGCCAGCAGCTTGGCTGGCTTTCCAGATACGCAGTATTTT	-	-	TRBJ2-3	TRBV5-1
CASSPGVGTGELFF	TGCGCCAGCAGCCCCGGCGTGGGGACCGGGGAGCTGTTTTTT	-	-	TRBJ2-2	TRBV5-1
CASSPGTGVRELFF	TGCGCCAGCAGCCCCGGGACAGGCGTCCGGGAGCTGTTTTTT	TRBD1	-	TRBJ2-2	TRBV5-1
CASSATGVYGYTF	TGTGCCAGCAGTGCTACAGGGGTGTACGGCTACACCTTC	TRBD1	once	TRBJ1-2	TRBV25-1
CASSVAGGSYEQYF	TGTGCCAGCAGTGTAGCGGGGGGGTCCTACGAGCAGTACTTC	TRBD2	once	TRBJ2-7	TRBV6-1
CASRKLNRDGKVFF	TGTGCCAGCAGAAAACTTAACAGGGACGGTAAAGTTTTCTTT	-	-	TRBJ1-1	TRBV6-6
CASSLGVPGTDTQYF	TGTGCCAGCAGCCTCGGAGTCCCCGGCACAGATACGCAGTATTTT	-	-	TRBJ2-3	TRBV11-2
CASRSGGVYNEQFF	TGTGCCAGCAGGAGTGGGGGGGTCTACAATGAGCAGTTCTTC	TRBD2	-	TRBJ2-1	TRBV28
CASTKWIPSRGSSYEQYF	TGCGCCAGCACTAAATGGATCCCCTCGCGGGGAAGCTCCTACGAGCAGTACTTC	-	-	TRBJ2-7	TRBV23-1
CASSFQRGGGAQETQYF	TGTGCCAGCAGTTTCCAACGCGGCGGGGGGGCCCAAGAGACCCAGTACTTC	TRBD2	-	TRBJ2-5	TRBV14
CASSNAGGLGETQYF	TGTGCCAGCTCAAACGCAGGGGGCCTGGGAGAGACCCAGTACTTC	TRBD1	-	TRBJ2-5	TRBV18
CASSLTTPGANVLTF	TGTGCCAGCAGCTTAACCACACCTGGGGCCAACGTCCTGACTTTC	-	medium-sized	TRBJ2-6	TRBV11-2
CASITYTARGSGANVLTF	TGTGCCAGCATCACTTACACGGCTCGGGGCTCTGGGGCCAACGTCCTGACTTTC	-	-	TRBJ2-6	TRBV7-8
CASSLLRETNQPQHF	TGTGCCAGCAGTTTACTAAGGGAAACAAATCAGCCCCAGCATTTT	-	-	TRBJ1-5	TRBV28
CASTYSRQGTYEQYF	TGTGCCAGCACCTATTCGCGACAGGGCACCTACGAGCAGTACTTC	TRBD1	once	TRBJ2-7	TRBV6-1
CASSKPRDAARYTF	TGTGCCAGCTCCAAACCCCGGGACGCCGCAAGGTACACCTTC	-	-	TRBJ1-2	TRBV11-2
CASSPRQGGATNEKLFF	TGCGCCAGCAGCCCTAGACAGGGTGGAGCTACTAATGAAAAACTGTTTTTT	TRBD1	-	TRBJ1-4	TRBV4-1
CACAENRFVTNEKLFF	TGTGCCTGCGCAGAGAACCGTTTCGTAACTAATGAAAAACTGTTTTTT	-	once	TRBJ1-4	TRBV30
CASSLGTSGSGYEQYF	TGTGCCAGCAGCTTAGGGACTAGCGGGAGCGGATACGAGCAGTACTTC	TRBD2	-	TRBJ2-7	TRBV5-4
CASSLSRVNEKLFF	TGTGCCAGCAGTTTATCCAGGGTTAATGAAAAACTGTTTTTT	-	-	TRBJ1-4	TRBV28
CASSHRTGRSGNTIYF	TGTGCCAGCAGCCATAGGACAGGAAGGTCTGGAAACACCATATATTTT	TRBD1	-	TRBJ1-3	TRBV7-2
CAWILPNTEAFF	TGTGCCTGGATCCTCCCGAACACTGAAGCTTTCTTT	-	-	TRBJ1-1	TRBV30
CASSPGNNYGYTF	TGCGCCAGCAGCCCCGGGAACAACTATGGCTACACCTTC	-	-	TRBJ1-2	TRBV5-1
CASQSRPGSPLHF	TGTGCCAGCCAGAGCCGACCGGGGTCACCCCTCCACTTT	-	-	TRBJ1-6	TRBV27
CASSPDSFYGYTF	TGTGCCAGCTCACCGGACAGTTTCTATGGCTACACCTTC	-	-	TRBJ1-2	TRBV18
CASSMDTPNEQFF	TGTGCCAGCAGCATGGACACCCCCAATGAGCAGTTCTTC	-	few	TRBJ2-1	TRBV11-2
CASRARASSYEQYF	TGCGCCAGTAGAGCCCGGGCTAGCTCCTACGAGCAGTACTTC	-	few	TRBJ2-7	TRBV5-1
CASTEGGYNEQFF	TGTGCCAGCACGGAGGGGGGGTACAATGAGCAGTTCTTC	-	-	TRBJ2-1	TRBV7-9
CASSQLAGGYTYEQYF	TGTGCCAGCAGCCAACTTGCGGGGGGGTATACCTACGAGCAGTACTTC	TRBD2	-	TRBJ2-7	TRBV6-6
CASSLAREDNYNEQFF	TGTGCCAGCAGTTTAGCTCGGGAGGATAACTACAATGAGCAGTTCTTC	TRBD2	few	TRBJ2-1	TRBV28
CAWRRDRGYYEQYF	TGTGCCTGGAGGAGGGACAGGGGGTACTACGAGCAGTACTTC	TRBD1	once	TRBJ2-7	TRBV30
CAIGAPNQPQHF	TGTGCCATCGGGGCACCAAATCAGCCCCAGCATTTT	-	-	TRBJ1-5	TRBV10-3
CAWSVLEREALGSEQFF	TGTGCCTGGAGTGTCTTAGAGCGGGAGGCCCTTGGTAGTGAGCAGTTCTTC	TRBD2	-	TRBJ2-1	TRBV30